A selection of T cell receptor beta chains follows, all from one sample in a study of blood T cell repertoires in COVID-19. The table came from immunoSEQ multiplex PCR; TCRdb's copy has only in-frame clones and leaves some out. This repertoire shows 95,000 to 150,000 clones, more than 80% found once; its top ten account for 2.5% to 3.5%. The sequencing sample was made of peripheral blood. The receptors stem from a woman older than 75 with COVID-19, enrolled during active disease. Each CDR3 is given without its conserved first and last residue. Expanded clones are given a class, and other clones once, few, many or no size at all.

j_gene,abundance,v_gene,CDR3aa
TRBJ1-1,NA,TRBV4-2,ASSRIQGMNTEAF
TRBJ2-7,NA,TRBV28,ASSLRGGGPEQY
TRBJ1-5,NA,TRBV18,ASSPPGGAGQPQH
TRBJ1-4,NA,TRBV19,ASRTGGTNEKLF
TRBJ1-4,NA,TRBV7-9,ASRTGVGTGFEKLF
TRBJ1-4,NA,TRBV7-9,ASSRDRSNEKLF
TRBJ2-1,NA,TRBV19,ASSTLGGSSVNEQF
TRBJ2-1,NA,TRBV5-8,ASSLVSGTYNEQF
TRBJ2-5,NA,TRBV9,ASTPGGPSETQY
TRBJ1-4,NA,TRBV3-1/TRBV3-2,ASSQGDEGRFEKLF
TRBJ1-2,once,TRBV3-1/TRBV3-2,ASSQGPQNGYT
TRBJ1-5,NA,TRBV5-6,ASSLTGSNQPQH
TRBJ2-1,NA,TRBV11-3,ASSFSLGNEQF
TRBJ2-2,NA,TRBV3-1/TRBV3-2,ASNLGDRPTGELF
TRBJ2-7,few,TRBV27,ASSPSGLAGYEQY
TRBJ2-7,NA,TRBV5-1,ASSLETSGARGSYEQY
TRBJ2-7,NA,TRBV21-1,AGSKGVSSLENEQY
TRBJ2-2,NA,TRBV7-2,ASSPGSGRTGELF
TRBJ2-3,NA,TRBV7-3,ASSLGGSVDTQY
TRBJ2-2,NA,TRBV7-6,ASSLAGTGGHGELF
TRBJ2-5,NA,TRBV6-6,ASSYTGGRETQY
TRBJ2-6,once,TRBV7-2,ASSLGGYGSGANVLT
TRBJ1-5,NA,TRBV19,ASSIDQGDSNQPQH
TRBJ1-1,NA,TRBV5-1,ASSPFRDRGGNTEAF
TRBJ2-2,NA,TRBV11-1,ASSPDRSTGELF
TRBJ1-5,NA,TRBV27,ASSIQAYSNQPQH
TRBJ2-7,few,TRBV19,ASSIGAFYEQY
TRBJ1-5,NA,TRBV6-2/TRBV6-3,ASSYSTAYSNQPQH
TRBJ2-3,NA,TRBV7-3,ASSTSGTLTDTQY
TRBJ2-7,NA,TRBV18,ASSPRQGGPHEQY
TRBJ1-2,NA,TRBV6-5,ASRPRGYSNYGYT
TRBJ1-5,NA,TRBV28,ASSAIRVSLGQPQH
TRBJ1-4,NA,TRBV9,ASSVTGSFEKLF
TRBJ2-5,NA,TRBV20-1,SARAGHDTQETQY
TRBJ1-2,NA,TRBV5-1,ASSLMAEDYT
TRBJ2-5,NA,TRBV2,ASSENQGGETQY
TRBJ2-7,NA,TRBV2,ASSNTGGEQY
TRBJ1-2,NA,TRBV19,ASRPDRGLGYT
TRBJ1-1,NA,TRBV6-6,ASSYYGGTEAF
TRBJ2-5,NA,TRBV9,ASSVGGGETQY